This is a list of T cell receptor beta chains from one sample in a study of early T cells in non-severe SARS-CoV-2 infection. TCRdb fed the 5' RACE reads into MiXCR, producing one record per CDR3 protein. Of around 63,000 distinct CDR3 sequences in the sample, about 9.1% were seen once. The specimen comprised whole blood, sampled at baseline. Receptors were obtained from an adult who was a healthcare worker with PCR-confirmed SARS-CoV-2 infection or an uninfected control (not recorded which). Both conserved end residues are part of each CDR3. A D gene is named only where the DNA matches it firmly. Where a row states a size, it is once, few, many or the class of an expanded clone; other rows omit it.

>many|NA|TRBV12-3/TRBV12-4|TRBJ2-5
TGTGCCAGCAGTTTCGCCGGGCAGGGGTTTGGAGAGACCCAGTACTTC
CASSFAGQGFGETQYF
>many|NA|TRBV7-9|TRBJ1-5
TGTGCCAGCAGCTCCGGAAGCGGCCCCGGACCTAATAGCAATCAGCCCCAGCATTTT
CASSSGSGPGPNSNQPQHF
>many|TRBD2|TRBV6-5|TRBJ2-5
TGTGCCAGCAGTTACCGGGGACTAGCGGGATACCAAGAGACCCAGTACTTC
CASSYRGLAGYQETQYF
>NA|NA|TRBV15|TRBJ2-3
TGTGCCACCAGCAGAGATGGTCCCGCTAGCACAGATACGCAGTATTTT
CATSRDGPASTDTQYF
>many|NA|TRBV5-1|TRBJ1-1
TGCGCCAGCAGCCCGTACAGGGCGAACACTGAAGCTTTCTTT
CASSPYRANTEAFF
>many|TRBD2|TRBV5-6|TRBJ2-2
TGTGCCAGCAGCTTGGGAAGCGGGAGGGCCGTCGGGGAGCTGTTTTTT
CASSLGSGRAVGELFF
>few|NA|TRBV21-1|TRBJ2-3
TGTGCCAGCAGCAAATCTAGCGGGAGGGCCGATGATACGCAGTATTTT
CASSKSSGRADDTQYF
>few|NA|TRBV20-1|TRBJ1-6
TGCAGTGCTGCGCAGGGTAATTCACCCCTCCACTTT
CSAAQGNSPLHF
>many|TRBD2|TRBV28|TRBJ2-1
TGTGCCAGCAGTCCGGGACTAGCGGGAGGACCTAGCTCCTACAATGAGCAGTTCTTC
CASSPGLAGGPSSYNEQFF
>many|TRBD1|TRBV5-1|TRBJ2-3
TGCGCCAGCAGCTTGGAGGGACAGGGAAGCACAGATACGCAGTATTTT
CASSLEGQGSTDTQYF
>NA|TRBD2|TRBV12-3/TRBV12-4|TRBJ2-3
TGTGCCAGCAGTCTAGCGGAAAGGAGTGCAGATACGCAGTATTTT
CASSLAERSADTQYF
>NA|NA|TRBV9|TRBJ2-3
TGTGCCAGCAGCACAGCGGAGGGGTCCACAGATACGCAGTATTTT
CASSTAEGSTDTQYF
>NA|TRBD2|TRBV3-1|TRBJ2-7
TGTGCCAGCAGCCGAGGACTAGCGGAGAACTACGAGCAGTACTTC
CASSRGLAENYEQYF
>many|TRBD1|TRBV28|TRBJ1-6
TGTGCCAGCAGTTCTCCGGGACAGGGGGGTGATTCACCCCTCCACTTT
CASSSPGQGGDSPLHF
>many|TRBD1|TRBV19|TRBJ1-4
TGTGCCAGTGTAAGGGGGCCGGGAGAAAAACTGTTTTTT
CASVRGPGEKLFF
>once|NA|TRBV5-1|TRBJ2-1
TGCGCCAGCAGCTCCCATACGAGGGGCAATGAGCAGTTCTTC
CASSSHTRGNEQFF
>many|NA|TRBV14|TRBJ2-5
TGTGCCAGCAGCCAAGATTTGTCGCGGGAAAAGACCCAGTACTTC
CASSQDLSREKTQYF
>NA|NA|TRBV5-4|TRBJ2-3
TGTGCCAGCAGCTTGGCCGGGGAGTGGAGCACAGATACGCAGTATTTT
CASSLAGEWSTDTQYF
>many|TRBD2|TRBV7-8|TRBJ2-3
TGTGCCAGCAGCGATCCCGGGGTAGCGGGAGGAAAAGATACGCAGTATTTT
CASSDPGVAGGKDTQYF
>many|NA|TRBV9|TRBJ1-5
TGTGCCAGCAGCGTAACCACTCAGGGCGCGGACAACAATCAGCCCCAGCATTTT
CASSVTTQGADNNQPQHF
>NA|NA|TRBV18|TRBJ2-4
TGTGCCAGCTCATATAACCGGGGACCTCAAGGAAGAAACATTCAGTACTTC
CASSYNRGPQGRNIQYF
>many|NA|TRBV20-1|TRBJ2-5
TGCAGTGCGGGGCAAGAGACCCAGTACTTC
CSAGQETQYF
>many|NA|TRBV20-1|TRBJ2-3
TGCAGTGCTGAGTCCGGAGTGGGCACAGATACGCAGTATTTT
CSAESGVGTDTQYF
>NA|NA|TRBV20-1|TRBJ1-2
TGCAGTGCTAGAGGTGTTGAGTCCCCTGGCTACACCTTC
CSARGVESPGYTF
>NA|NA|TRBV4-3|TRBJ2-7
TGCGCCAGCAGCCCAAGGGAGGAGGGACCGTTCTACGAGCAGTACTTC
CASSPREEGPFYEQYF
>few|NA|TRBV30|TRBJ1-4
TGTGCCTGGACCTCGGCCACCGGAGGTGAAAAACTGTTTTTT
CAWTSATGGEKLFF
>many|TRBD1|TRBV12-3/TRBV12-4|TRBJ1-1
TGTGCCAGCAGTACGGGACAGGGCCCGCTGGACGGCGCTTTCTTT
CASSTGQGPLDGAFF
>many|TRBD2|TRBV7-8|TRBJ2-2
TGTGCCAGCAGCCGGACGGGAGGCGGGAGGGGAACCGGGGAGCTGTTTTTT
CASSRTGGGRGTGELFF
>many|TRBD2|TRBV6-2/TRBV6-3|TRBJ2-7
TGTGCCAGCACTTTAGCGGGAAACTACGAGCAGTACTTC
CASTLAGNYEQYF
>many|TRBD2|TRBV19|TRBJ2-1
TGTGCCAGTAGTGGGCTAGCGGGAGCAGGTGAGCAGTTCTTC
CASSGLAGAGEQFF
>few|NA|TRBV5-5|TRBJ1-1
TGTGCCAGCAGCTTGCGAAGTTTGAACACTGAAGCTTTCTTT
CASSLRSLNTEAFF
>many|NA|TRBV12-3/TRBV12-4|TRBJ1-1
TGTGCCAGCACCATCGGGTCTTACAGGAAGAACACTGAAGCTTTCTTT
CASTIGSYRKNTEAFF
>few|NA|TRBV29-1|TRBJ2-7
TGCAGCGTTACTCGGCCACCCGGGGGCGAGCAGTACTTC
CSVTRPPGGEQYF
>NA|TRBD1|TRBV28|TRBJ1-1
TGTGCCAGCACTACCTCACAGGGGACTGAGTGGGCTTTCTTT
CASTTSQGTEWAFF
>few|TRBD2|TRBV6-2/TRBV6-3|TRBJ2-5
TGTGCCAGCAGTTACGGGACTAGCGGGAGGCAGGAGACCCAGTACTTC
CASSYGTSGRQETQYF
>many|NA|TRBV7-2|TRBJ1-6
TGTGCCAGCAGCTTAGGCTCACCCCTCCACTTT
CASSLGSPLHF
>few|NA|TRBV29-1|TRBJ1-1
TGCAGCGTTGTGAGGTCGACTGAAGCTTTCTTT
CSVVRSTEAFF
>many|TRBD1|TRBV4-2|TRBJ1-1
TGTGCCAGCAGCCTTATGGGACAGGGGGTCACTGAAGCTTTCTTT
CASSLMGQGVTEAFF
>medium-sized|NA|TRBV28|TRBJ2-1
TGTGCCAGCAGTTCACAACTAGCATTCACGTTCAATGAGCAGTTCTTC
CASSSQLAFTFNEQFF
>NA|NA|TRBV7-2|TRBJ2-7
TGTGCCAGCAGCTTAGCGGTCAGGCGCGCCTACGAGCAGTACTTC
CASSLAVRRAYEQYF
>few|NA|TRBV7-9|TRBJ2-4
TGTGCCAGCAGCTTAAATAGCGGATTAGCCAAAAACATTCAGTACTTC
CASSLNSGLAKNIQYF
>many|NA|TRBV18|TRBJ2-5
TGTGCCAGCTCACAAACAGGACAAGAGACCCAGTACTTC
CASSQTGQETQYF
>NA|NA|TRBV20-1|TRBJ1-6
TGCAGTGCTAGGGGCGTGCTTAATTCACCCCTCCACTTT
CSARGVLNSPLHF
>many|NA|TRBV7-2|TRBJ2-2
TGTGCCAGCAGTTACACAGGGTTTAACACCGGGGAGCTGTTTTTT
CASSYTGFNTGELFF
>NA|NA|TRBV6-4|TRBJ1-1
TGTGCCAGCAGTGACGGCCAGGGCCAGACTGAAGCTTTCTTT
CASSDGQGQTEAFF
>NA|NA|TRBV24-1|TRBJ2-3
TGTGCCACCAGTGATTTTGCCAGAGGGCGTCCAGATACGCAGTATTTT
CATSDFARGRPDTQYF
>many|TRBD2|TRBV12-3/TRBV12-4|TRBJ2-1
TGTGCCAGCAGTTCCCGGACTAGCGGGAGATTCAATGAGCAGTTCTTC
CASSSRTSGRFNEQFF
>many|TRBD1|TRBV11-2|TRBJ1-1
TGTGCCAGCAGCTTTGGACAGGGGAACACTGAAGCTTTCTTT
CASSFGQGNTEAFF
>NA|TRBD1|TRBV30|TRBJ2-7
TGTGCCTGGAGTTATGGACAGGGTTACGAGCAGTACTTC
CAWSYGQGYEQYF
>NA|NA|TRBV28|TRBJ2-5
TGTGCCAGCAGTTTAGCGTTAGGGGGGGAGACCCAGTACTTC
CASSLALGGETQYF
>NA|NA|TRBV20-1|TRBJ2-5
TGCAGTTGGACTTTGGGGGAAACCCAGTACTTC
CSWTLGETQYF
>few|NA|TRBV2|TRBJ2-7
TGTGCCAGCAGTCCCGACGGTATCTCCTACGAGCAGTACTTC
CASSPDGISYEQYF
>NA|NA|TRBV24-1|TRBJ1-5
TGTGCCACCAGTCCCCCTGGGGGCAATCAGCCCCAGCATTTT
CATSPPGGNQPQHF
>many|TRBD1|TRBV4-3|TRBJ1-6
TGCGCCAGCAGCCAAGATCTTAGACAGGGGGATTCACCCCTCCACTTT
CASSQDLRQGDSPLHF
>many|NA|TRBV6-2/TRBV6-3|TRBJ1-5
TGTGCCAGCAGTAAGCACAGGGTGAATGGCAATCAGCCCCAGCATTTT
CASSKHRVNGNQPQHF
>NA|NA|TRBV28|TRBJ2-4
TGTGCCAGCAGCTCCCCGGGGACTCGGAAAAACATTCAGTACTTC
CASSSPGTRKNIQYF